A selection of T cell receptor beta chains follows, all from one sample in a study of blood T cell repertoires in COVID-19. TCRdb's table, derived via immunoSEQ multiplex PCR, lists solely in-frame clones and lacks some. The sample shows under 300,000 clones, roughly 80% of them seen only once. Sample: peripheral blood. The source of these receptors is a human donor with COVID-19, enrolled during active disease. The donor label of this sample is uncertain. The CDR3 runs from the conserved cysteine through the conserved F or W. The D gene is left open where the match is weak. Clone size, where shown, is once, few, many, or a class for clones that have expanded.

V gene	clone size	J gene	D gene	CDR3 DNA	CDR3 protein
TRBV3-1/TRBV3-2	-	TRBJ2-2	-	TGTGCCAGCAGTCAACAGGGTACCGGGGAGCTGTTTTTT	CASSQQGTGELFF
TRBV28	-	TRBJ1-1	-	TGTGCCAGCAGGCCGACGGGAGTCATGAACACTGAAGCTTTCTTT	CASRPTGVMNTEAFF
TRBV2	-	TRBJ2-1	TRBD2	TGTGCCAGTGGGGGGGACTCCGTCAATGAGCAGTTCTTC	CASGGDSVNEQFF
TRBV23-1	few	TRBJ2-5	-	TGCGCCAACGCCCCGGGACATCCTCACCGGTGGGAGACCCAGTACTTC	CANAPGHPHRWETQYF
TRBV28	-	TRBJ1-1	-	TGTGCCAGCAGTTCCCCCGGCGGGCGAGGGACTGAAGCTTTCTTT	CASSSPGGRGTEAFF
TRBV2	-	TRBJ1-4	-	TGTGCCAGCAGTCCAAGCGGGGGGTTCTTTCGGGAAAAACTGTTTTTT	CASSPSGGFFREKLFF
TRBV5-1	-	TRBJ2-1	TRBD2	TGCGCCAGCAGACCTGAGACTAGCGGGAGGTACAATGAGCAGTTCTTC	CASRPETSGRYNEQFF
TRBV28	many	TRBJ1-6	-	TGTGCCAGCAGTTTAGGACAAACCTATAATTCACCCCTCCACTTT	CASSLGQTYNSPLHF
TRBV7-9	-	TRBJ2-7	TRBD1	TGTGCCAGCAGCTCCACGAGGGACAGCCCCTACGAGCAGTACTTC	CASSSTRDSPYEQYF
TRBV28	-	TRBJ2-5	TRBD2	TGTGCCAGCAGTCACGATACGGGGACTAGCGAAGTGACCCAGTACTTC	CASSHDTGTSEVTQYF
TRBV3-1/TRBV3-2	-	TRBJ2-5	TRBD2	TGTGCCAGCAGCCAGGCACTAGCGGGAGGAGGGGAGACCCAGTACTTC	CASSQALAGGGETQYF
TRBV5-1	-	TRBJ2-5	-	TGCGCCTGCTCGGACACCCAAGAGACCCAGTACTTC	CACSDTQETQYF
TRBV3-1/TRBV3-2	-	TRBJ1-3	-	TGTGCCAGCAGCCAAGGCCCTCTCACAGGGTTAGGAAACACCATATATTTT	CASSQGPLTGLGNTIYF
TRBV12-3/TRBV12-4	-	TRBJ1-5	-	TGTGCCAGCACCGGACCCGGGGGGCCCCAGCATTTT	CASTGPGGPQHF
TRBV28	-	TRBJ2-7	-	TGTGCCAGCAGTTTAAGGCGGGATAGCGACGAGCAGTACTTC	CASSLRRDSDEQYF
TRBV9	-	TRBJ2-7	-	TGTGCCAGCAGCGTTCTCGGAGGGGACGAGCAGTACTTC	CASSVLGGDEQYF
TRBV24-1	-	TRBJ2-1	-	TGTGCCACCAGTGACCGCTCCCGGGACTCATTAGAGCAGTTCTTC	CATSDRSRDSLEQFF
TRBV2	many	TRBJ2-5	TRBD1	TGTGCCAGCAGGGCGGACAGGGGGTTGCAAGAGACCCAGTACTTC	CASRADRGLQETQYF
TRBV4-2	-	TRBJ2-7	TRBD2	TGTGCCAGCAGCCGCTCAGCGGGAGAGGGCGAGCAGTACTTC	CASSRSAGEGEQYF
TRBV25-1	-	TRBJ2-3	TRBD1	TGTGCCAGCAGTGGAGTAAGACAGGGGAAGGGTCCAGATACGCAGTATTTT	CASSGVRQGKGPDTQYF
TRBV12-3/TRBV12-4	once	TRBJ2-1	-	TGTGCCAGCAGCCTGGACAAATACAATGAGCAGTTCTTC	CASSLDKYNEQFF
TRBV28	once	TRBJ1-4	TRBD1	TGTGCCAGCAGTTTCGTGACAGGGTCGGAAGAAAAACTGTTTTTT	CASSFVTGSEEKLFF
TRBV5-6	-	TRBJ2-7	-	TGTGCCAGCAGCGAGGGATACGAGCAGTACTTC	CASSEGYEQYF
TRBV28	once	TRBJ1-1	TRBD1	TGTGCCAGCAGTTCCAGGACAGGGGGCAGGACTGAAGCTTTCTTT	CASSSRTGGRTEAFF
TRBV19	-	TRBJ2-6	-	TGTGCCAGTAGTACCTCCGGGGGTGGGGCCAACGTCCTGACTTTC	CASSTSGGGANVLTF
TRBV7-8	few	TRBJ2-7	-	TGTGCCAGCAGCTTAGACAGGGGGGGCGAGCAGTACTTC	CASSLDRGGEQYF
TRBV7-2	-	TRBJ2-1	-	TGTGCCAGCAGCCCGACCCGGGCTAGCCGAGACAATGAGCAGTTCTTC	CASSPTRASRDNEQFF
TRBV5-8	-	TRBJ2-7	-	TGTGCCAGCACCTTTCTAAGCCGCACAGCCGCCCCAGAGCAGTACTTC	CASTFLSRTAAPEQYF
TRBV9	-	TRBJ2-3	TRBD1	TGTGCCAGCAGCCTAGGTACAGGGGTCGGCACAGATACGCAGTATTTT	CASSLGTGVGTDTQYF
TRBV18	once	TRBJ1-2	TRBD1	TGTGCCAGCTCACCCCCTTTAGGGACAGCGGCCTATGGCTACACCTTC	CASSPPLGTAAYGYTF
TRBV7-3	-	TRBJ2-2	TRBD1	TGTGCCAGCAGCCGGCAGGGGGACGGGGAGCTGTTTTTT	CASSRQGDGELFF
TRBV21-1	once	TRBJ1-6	-	TGTGCCAGCAGCAAAGCGCTTTCTAAGAGGAGGAGGTCACCCCTCCACTTT	CASSKALSKRRRSPLHF
TRBV7-3	-	TRBJ2-7	-	TGTGCCAGCTCGGCAGGTACCTCCTACGAGCAGTACTTC	CASSAGTSYEQYF
TRBV4-1	once	TRBJ1-6	TRBD1	TGCGCCAGCAGCCAAGTTAGGGGCGGGACAGGACCCCTCCACTTT	CASSQVRGGTGPLHF
TRBV28	-	TRBJ2-1	TRBD2	TGTGCCAGCAGTTTAGGGGCTAGCGGGCGCAATGAGCAGTTCTTC	CASSLGASGRNEQFF
TRBV6-5	-	TRBJ1-4	-	TGTGCCAGCAGCATCGACAGGACTGAAAAACTGTTTTTT	CASSIDRTEKLFF